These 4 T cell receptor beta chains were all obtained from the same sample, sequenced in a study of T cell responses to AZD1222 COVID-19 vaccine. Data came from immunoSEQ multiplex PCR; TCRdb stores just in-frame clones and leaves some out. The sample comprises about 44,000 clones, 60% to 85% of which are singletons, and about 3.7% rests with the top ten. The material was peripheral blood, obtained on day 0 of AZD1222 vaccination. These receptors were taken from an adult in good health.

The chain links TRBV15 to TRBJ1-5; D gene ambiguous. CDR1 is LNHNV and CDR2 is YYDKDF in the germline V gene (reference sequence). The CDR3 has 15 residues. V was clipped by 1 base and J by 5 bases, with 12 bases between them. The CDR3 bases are TGTGCCACCAGCAGAGTATGGCAGGCCCATCAGCCCCAGCATTTT. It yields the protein CATSRVWQAHQPQHF.

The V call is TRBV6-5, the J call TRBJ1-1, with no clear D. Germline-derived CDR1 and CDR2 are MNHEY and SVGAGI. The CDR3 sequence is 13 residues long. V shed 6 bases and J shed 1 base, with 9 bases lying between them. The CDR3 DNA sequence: TGTGCCAGCAGGAACAAGAAGAACACTGAAGCTTTCTTT. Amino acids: CASRNKKNTEAFF.

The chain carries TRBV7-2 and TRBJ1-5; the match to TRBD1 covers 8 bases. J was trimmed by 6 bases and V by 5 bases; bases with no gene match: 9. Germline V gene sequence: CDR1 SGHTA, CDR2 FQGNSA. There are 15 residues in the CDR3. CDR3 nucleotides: TGTGCCAGCAGCATTTACAGGGGGGAAGGTCAGCCCCAGCATTTT. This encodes CASSIYRGEGQPQHF.

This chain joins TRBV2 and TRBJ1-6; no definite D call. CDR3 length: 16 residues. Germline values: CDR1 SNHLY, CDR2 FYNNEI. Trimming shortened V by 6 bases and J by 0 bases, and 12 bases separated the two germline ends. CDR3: CASRDEGSSYNSPLHF. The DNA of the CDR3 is TGTGCCAGCAGAGATGAAGGTTCCTCCTATAATTCACCCCTCCACTTT.